The 27 T cell receptor beta chains below all came from one sample that was sequenced in a study of lymphopenia after photon versus proton radiotherapy. Clones were read by immunoSEQ multiplex PCR, and TCRdb kept only the in-frame ones, dropping some. The data hold some 38,000 clones, with 90% to 95% observed a single time. Sample: peripheral blood, taken from a patient treated with photon-based radiotherapy. The receptors were sampled from a man in his sixties with cholangiocarcinoma.

This clone was recorded only once. The chain links TRBV28 to TRBJ2-2, with TRBD2 as a possible D gene (6 bases). Trimming pared 4 bases from V and 4 bases from J, leaving 16 bases between. The CDR3 length is 16 residues. Germline CDR1 MDHEN, CDR2 SYDVKM. CDR3 sequence (DNA): TGTGCCAGCAGTTCGTTAACTAGCCGACTCACCGGGGAGCTGTTTTTT. As protein: CASSSLTSRLTGELFF. The entire variable domain, with the rest obtained from reference TRBV28 and TRBJ2-2, is as follows: DVKVTQSSRYLVKRTGEKVFLECVQDMDHENMFWYRQDPGLGLRLIYFSYDVKMKEKGDIPEGYSVSREKKERFSLILESASTNQTSMYLCASSSLTSRLTGELFFGEGSRLTVL.

Here the CDR3 reads CASSPLRGVYNEQFF. The CDR3 DNA reads as TGTGCCAGCAGCCCCCTGCGGGGGGTGTACAATGAGCAGTTCTTC. V is TRBV5-8 and J is TRBJ2-1; TRBD2 agrees at 8 bases. After removal of 4 bases from V and 4 bases from J, the junction contained 7 bases not matched to a gene. From germline, CDR1 is SGHTS and CDR2 YDEGEE. The CDR3 is 15 residues long.

This chain uses TRBV6-4 with TRBJ1-6; D call uncertain. This CDR3 region has 15 residues. Trimming shortened V by 2 bases and J by 7 bases, and 12 bases separated the two germline ends. CDR1 MRHNA and CDR2 SNTAGT come from the germline V gene. The CDR3 reads CASSDQPGNNSPLHF. CDR3 DNA sequence: TGTGCCAGCAGTGACCAGCCTGGTAACAATTCACCCCTCCACTTT.

The CDR3 DNA sequence: TGCGCCAGCAGTCCTAGAGCGGGAGGGGAATACAATGAGCAGTTCTTC. Encoded protein: CASSPRAGGEYNEQFF. This chain connects TRBV4-1 to TRBJ2-1, with 10 positions matching TRBD2. The V gene's germline CDR1 is MGHRA and CDR2 YSYEKL. V shed 6 bases and J 4 bases; nucleotides not matched to a gene: 9. This CDR3 spans 16 amino acids.

The chain employs TRBV29-1 and TRBJ1-1, with D perhaps matching TRBD1 (6 bases). Germline-derived CDR1 and CDR2 are SQVTM and ANQGSEA. There are 13 residues in the CDR3. The V and J ends lost 4 bases and 5 bases respectively, with 14 bases between them. This CDR3 is CSVVTGSQTEAFF. The CDR3 DNA sequence: TGCAGCGTTGTTACAGGGAGTCAGACTGAAGCTTTCTTT.

The chain links TRBV7-2 to TRBJ1-3; no firm D call. This CDR3 spans 17 amino acids. The V gene's germline CDR1 is SGHTA and CDR2 FQGNSA. The ends were cut back, 2 bases at V and 0 bases at J, with 14 bases in the middle. CDR3: CASSLPGGWSSGNTIYF. In DNA, the CDR3 is TGTGCCAGCAGCTTACCGGGAGGATGGAGCTCTGGAAACACCATATATTTT.

The rearrangement uses TRBV18 and TRBJ1-4; D ambiguous. V lost 5 bases and J lost 7, with 8 bases in between. This CDR3 region has 12 residues. The germline CDR1 and CDR2 sequences are KGHSH and LQKENI. For the CDR3, the DNA is TGTGCCAGCTCAACCAGAGGTGAAAAACTGTTTTTT. It specifies CASSTRGEKLFF. Variable domain in full (rest from reference TRBV18 and TRBJ1-4): NAGVMQNPRHLVRRRGQEARLRCSPMKGHSHVYWYRQLPEEGLKFMVYLQKENIIDESGMPKERFSAEFPKEGPSILRIQQVVRGDSAAYFCASSTRGEKLFFGSGTQLSVL.

This clone was seen more than once but under ten times. Different DNA sequences within this sample yield the same CDR3. V is TRBV6-1 and J is TRBJ1-4, with 7 bases fitting TRBD1. The J segment lost 4 bases and the V segment lost 3 bases, leaving 5 bases of the junction unmatched. There are 15 residues in the CDR3. From germline, CDR1 is MNHNS and CDR2 SASEGT. The CDR3 region has the DNA TGTGCCAGCAGTGAGCTGGGACAGAGTAATGAAAAACTGTTTTTT. Amino acids: CASSELGQSNEKLFF.

V and J are TRBV9 and TRBJ1-1; the D is unclear. CDR1 and CDR2 (germline): SGDLS, YYNGEE. V lost 2 bases to trimming and J lost 0 bases, with 11 bases between them. There are 15 residues in the CDR3. CDR3 region: CASSVTPGLNTEAFF. The CDR3 DNA is TGTGCCAGCAGCGTCACCCCGGGCCTGAACACTGAAGCTTTCTTT.

The V and J genes are TRBV2 and TRBJ2-5; 11 bases map to TRBD1. The ends lost 4 bases at V and 6 bases at J; junction bases unmatched: 4. The germline V gene encodes CDR1 SNHLY and CDR2 FYNNEI. There are 14 residues in the CDR3. The CDR3 DNA sequence: TGTGCCAGCAGTGGGACAGGGGGCTTGAAGACCCAGTACTTC. It encodes CASSGTGGLKTQYF.

The chain is built from TRBV28 and TRBJ1-3; 9 bases agree with TRBD1. The CDR3 runs 18 residues. Germline loops: CDR1 MDHEN, CDR2 SYDVKM. Trimming cost V 1 base and J 7 bases; bases outside gene matches: 14. The CDR3 sequence is CASSLSADRGVLRNTIYF. CDR3 in DNA: TGTGCCAGCAGTTTATCCGCGGACAGGGGCGTATTAAGGAACACCATATATTTT.

The gene calls are TRBV7-9 and TRBJ2-7; tentative D call: TRBD1 (6 bases). The CDR3 extends over 17 amino acids. Germline V gives CDR1 SEHNR, CDR2 FQNEAQ (reference sequence). Trimming cost V 5 bases and J 3 bases, with 23 bases left between them. CDR3 sequence: CASSPGASITYFYEQYF. DNA for the CDR3: TGTGCCAGCAGCCCAGGGGCCAGCATCACTTACTTCTACGAGCAGTACTTC.

This clone was observed a single time. Written as DNA, the CDR3 is TGTGCCAGCAGCTTAGAGGGGCGGGACAGGGAACACAATCAGCCCCAGCATTTT. Protein sequence: CASSLEGRDREHNQPQHF. The J gene is TRBJ1-5, the V gene TRBV7-9, with 9 bases identical to TRBD1. Trimming cost V 1 base and J 3 bases; bases outside gene matches: 10. CDR1 and CDR2 from the germline V gene are SEHNR and FQNEAQ (reference sequence). This CDR3 is 18 amino acids long.

V usage is TRBV29-1 and J usage is TRBJ1-2; TRBD1 matches 7 bases. V trimming: 4 bases; J trimming: 8 bases; junction bases outside the gene matches: 4. This CDR3 has 11 amino acids. Germline V gene lookup returns CDR1 SQVTM and CDR2 ANQGSEA. The CDR3 is CSVVEGAGYTF. The CDR3, as DNA: TGCAGCGTTGTGGAGGGGGCGGGCTACACCTTC.

The rearrangement joins TRBV7-9 to TRBJ2-4; tentative D call: TRBD1 (5 bases). The germline CDR1 and CDR2 sequences are SEHNR and FQNEAQ (reference sequence). This CDR3 is built from 17 residues. V shed 5 bases and J shed 0 bases, with 17 bases lying between them. CDR3 region: CASSLSAAGLAKNIQYF. DNA for the CDR3: TGTGCCAGCAGCCTCTCGGCCGCAGGGCTAGCCAAAAACATTCAGTACTTC.

This clone was found a few times. The chain couples TRBV27 to TRBJ1-5, with D uncertain. V was shortened by 0 bases and J by 0 bases, with 15 bases between the two germline ends. This CDR3 spans 18 amino acids. Germline CDR1 reads MNHEY; CDR2 reads SMNVEV (reference sequence). The CDR3 DNA sequence: TGTGCCAGCAGTTTATCTTCGTCAGGCCTCTATAGCAATCAGCCCCAGCATTTT. It is translated as CASSLSSSGLYSNQPQHF.

The rearrangement links TRBV18 to TRBJ1-5, with 8 bases fitting TRBD1. Trimming took 2 bases from V and 2 from J; bases not matched to a gene: 5. CDR1 is KGHSH and CDR2 is LQKENI in the germline V gene. The CDR3 sequence is 16 residues long. The CDR3 sequence: CASSPAGGAGNQPQHF. DNA for the CDR3: TGTGCCAGCTCACCAGCAGGGGGCGCGGGCAATCAGCCCCAGCATTTT.

J is TRBJ2-3 and V is TRBV5-1; 12 positions agree with TRBD2. CDR1 is SGHRS, CDR2 YFSETQ, per germline. This CDR3 comprises 17 residues. The V segment lost 4 bases and the J segment 0 bases; nucleotides outside the gene matches: 6. CDR3 sequence reads: CASSLWTSGESTDTQYF. The DNA of the CDR3 is TGCGCCAGCAGCCTCTGGACTAGCGGGGAAAGCACAGATACGCAGTATTTT.

By share of the sample, this clone is medium-sized (0.01 to 0.1%). The chain joins TRBV5-8 to TRBJ2-1, with 8 bases aligning to TRBD1. Germline V lookup: CDR1 SGHTS, CDR2 YDEGEE. The CDR3 has 16 amino acids. J gave up 0 bases and V 5 bases, and 7 bases lay outside the gene matches. This chain's CDR3 is CASSSGGYSSYNEQFF. The CDR3 DNA follows: TGTGCCAGCAGTTCAGGGGGCTACAGCTCCTACAATGAGCAGTTCTTC.

The chain links TRBV6-6 to TRBJ2-2, with TRBD1 matching 9 bases. CDR1 MNHNY and CDR2 SVGAGI come from the germline V gene (reference sequence). The CDR3 spans 16 residues. V lost 5 bases and J lost 6; bases outside the gene matches: 10. The CDR3 sequence: CASSTGTGRGSGELFF. CDR3 nucleotides: TGTGCCAGCAGTACTGGGACAGGGAGGGGGTCCGGGGAGCTGTTTTTT.

This chain joins TRBV18 and TRBJ1-1; 7 nucleotides align to TRBD1. Trimming at V came to 4 bases and at J to 3 bases, leaving 5 bases not matched to a gene. Per germline, CDR1 KGHSH and CDR2 LQKENI. This CDR3 contains 14 residues. The CDR3 nucleotides read TGTGCCAGCTCACAGACAGGGACTGACACTGAAGCTTTCTTT. Translation: CASSQTGTDTEAFF.

In regard to this clone: Mismatch with germline at one junction end may stem from a read error. The J gene is TRBJ2-1, the V gene TRBV7-7; D is uncertain. CDR3 length: 13 residues. Germline CDR1 and CDR2: SSHAT and FNYEAQ (reference sequence). Written as DNA, the CDR3 is TGTGCTAGCAGCCAGAGCTCCTACAATGAGCAGTTCTTC. Its translation: CASSQSSYNEQFF.

This chain uses TRBV7-2 with TRBJ2-7; unclear D gene. V lost 4 bases to trimming and J lost 0 bases, with 13 bases between them. In germline, CDR1 is SGHTA, CDR2 FQGNSA. The CDR3 has 15 residues. DNA of the CDR3: TGTGCCAGCAGCTACCTCCGGACGTTCTCCTACGAGCAGTACTTC. Its protein product is CASSYLRTFSYEQYF.

The genes are TRBV28 and TRBJ2-3; either TRBD1 or TRBD2 may supply D (6 bases each). The germline V gene has CDR1 MDHEN and CDR2 SYDVKM. CDR3 length: 15 amino acids. The V end was cut by 3 bases, the J end by 11 bases, with 21 bases between. The CDR3 region is CASSLIRGPPRGQYF. In DNA form, the CDR3 reads TGTGCCAGCAGTTTGATTCGGGGGCCTCCCCGGGGGCAGTATTTT.

This rearrangement joins TRBV14 to TRBJ2-5; D uncertain. The CDR3 length is 13 residues. Germline values: CDR1 SGHDN, CDR2 FVKESK. V was cut by 1 base and J by 9 bases, with 12 bases left in between. In DNA form, the CDR3 reads TGTGCCAGCAGCCAAGCGGCACATGGGGCCCAGTACTTC. Translating gives CASSQAAHGAQYF.

The J gene is TRBJ2-2, the V gene TRBV7-2, with D possibly TRBD2 on 5 matching bases. The germline V gene has CDR1 SGHTA and CDR2 FQGNSA. The CDR3 has 15 amino acids. Trimming shortened V by 3 bases and J by 1 base, and 9 bases separated the two germline ends. CDR3 sequence: CASSFGNLNTGELFF. CDR3 nucleotide sequence: TGTGCCAGCAGCTTCGGGAACCTGAACACCGGGGAGCTGTTTTTT.

This clone was seen just once. The chain uses TRBV27 and TRBJ2-2, with TRBD1 identical over 9 bases. V trimming: 3 bases; J trimming: 4 bases; junction bases outside the gene matches: 6. The germline V gene has CDR1 MNHEY and CDR2 SMNVEV (reference sequence). The CDR3 consists of 16 residues. CDR3 DNA sequence: TGTGCCAGCAGTTTGAACAGGGGGCTAGGCACCGGGGAGCTGTTTTTT. Encoded protein: CASSLNRGLGTGELFF.